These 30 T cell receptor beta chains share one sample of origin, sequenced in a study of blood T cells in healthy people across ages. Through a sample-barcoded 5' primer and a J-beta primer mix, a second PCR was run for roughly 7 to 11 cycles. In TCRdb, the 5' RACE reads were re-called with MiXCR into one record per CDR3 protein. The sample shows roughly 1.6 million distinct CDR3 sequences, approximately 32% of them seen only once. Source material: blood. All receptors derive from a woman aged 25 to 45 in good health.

This CDR3 reads CASSFLQRAGGKYEQYF. For the CDR3, the DNA is TGTGCCAGCAGTTTTCTTCAACGGGCAGGGGGTAAATACGAGCAGTACTTC. V gene TRBV27 combines with J gene TRBJ2-7, with 7 bases fitting TRBD1. Germline V gene data show CDR1 as MNHEY and CDR2 as SMNVEV (reference sequence). The J segment lost 4 bases and the V segment lost 3 bases, leaving 15 bases of the junction unmatched. The CDR3 is 17 residues long.

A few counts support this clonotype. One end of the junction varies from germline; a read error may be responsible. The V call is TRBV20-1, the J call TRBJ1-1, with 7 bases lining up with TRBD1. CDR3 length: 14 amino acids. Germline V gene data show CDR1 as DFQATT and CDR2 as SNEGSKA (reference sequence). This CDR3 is CSATNDRANAEAFF. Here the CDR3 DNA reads TGCAGTGCTACGAACGACAGGGCGAACGCTGAAGCTTTCTTT.

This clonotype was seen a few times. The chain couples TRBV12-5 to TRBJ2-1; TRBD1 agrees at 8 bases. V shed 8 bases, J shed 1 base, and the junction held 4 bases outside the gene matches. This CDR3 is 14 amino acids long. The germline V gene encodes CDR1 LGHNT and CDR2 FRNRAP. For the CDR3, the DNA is TGTGCTAGTAGGGGACAGGATTCCTACAATGAGCAGTTCTTC. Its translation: CASRGQDSYNEQFF.

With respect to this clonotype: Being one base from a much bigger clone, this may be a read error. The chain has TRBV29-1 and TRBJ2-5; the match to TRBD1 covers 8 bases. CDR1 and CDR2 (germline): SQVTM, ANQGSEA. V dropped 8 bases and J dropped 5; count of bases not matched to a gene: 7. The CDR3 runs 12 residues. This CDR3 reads CSFAWTGETQYF. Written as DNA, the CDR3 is TGCAGCTTTGCCTGGACAGGGGAGACCCAGTACTTC.

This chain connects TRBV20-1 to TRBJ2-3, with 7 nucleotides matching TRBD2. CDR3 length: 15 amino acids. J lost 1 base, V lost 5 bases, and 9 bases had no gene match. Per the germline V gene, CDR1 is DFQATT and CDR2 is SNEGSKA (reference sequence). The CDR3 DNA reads TGCAGTGCTCGTGGGTCTAGCGGACGCACAGATACGCAGTATTTT. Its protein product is CSARGSSGRTDTQYF.

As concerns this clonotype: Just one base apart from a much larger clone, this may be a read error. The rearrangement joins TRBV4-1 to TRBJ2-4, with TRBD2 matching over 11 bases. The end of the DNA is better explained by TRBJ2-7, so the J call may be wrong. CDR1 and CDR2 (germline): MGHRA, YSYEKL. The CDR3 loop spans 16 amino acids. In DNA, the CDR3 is TGCGCCAGCAGCCAAGATAGGGCTAGCGGGAGGTTCGAGCAGTACTTC. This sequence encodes CASSQDRASGRFEQYF.

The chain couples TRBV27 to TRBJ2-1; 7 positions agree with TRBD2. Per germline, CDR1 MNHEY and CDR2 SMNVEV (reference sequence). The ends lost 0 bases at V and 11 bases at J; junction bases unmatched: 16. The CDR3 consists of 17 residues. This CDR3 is CASSLSLTGTIVSKQFF. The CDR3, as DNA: TGTGCCAGCAGTTTATCACTAACCGGGACTATCGTGAGTAAGCAGTTCTTC.

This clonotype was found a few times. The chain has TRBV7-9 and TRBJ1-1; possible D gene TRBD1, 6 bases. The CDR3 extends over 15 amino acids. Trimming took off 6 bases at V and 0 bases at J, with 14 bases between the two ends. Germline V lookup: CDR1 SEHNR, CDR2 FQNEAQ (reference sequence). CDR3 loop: CASRSMDSLNTEAFF. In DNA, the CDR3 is TGTGCCAGCAGATCGATGGACAGCCTGAACACTGAAGCTTTCTTT.

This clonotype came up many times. CDR3 loop: CSARISGSGGYTF. The CDR3 DNA reads TGCAGTGCTAGAATCTCAGGGTCTGGTGGCTACACCTTC. The chain carries TRBV20-1 and TRBJ1-2; D perhaps matches TRBD1 (5 bases). This CDR3 comprises 13 residues. From germline, CDR1 is DFQATT and CDR2 SNEGSKA (reference sequence). Between the trimmed V and J ends, which lost 2 bases and 7 bases, there was a span of 14 bases.

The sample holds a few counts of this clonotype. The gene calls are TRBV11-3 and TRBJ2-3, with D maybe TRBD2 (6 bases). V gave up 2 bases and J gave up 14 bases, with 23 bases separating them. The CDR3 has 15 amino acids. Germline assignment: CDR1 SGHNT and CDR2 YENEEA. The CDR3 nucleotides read TGTGCCAGCAGCTTATACGGTTCTGGCGGGGAGAGAGTGTATTTT. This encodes CASSLYGSGGERVYF.

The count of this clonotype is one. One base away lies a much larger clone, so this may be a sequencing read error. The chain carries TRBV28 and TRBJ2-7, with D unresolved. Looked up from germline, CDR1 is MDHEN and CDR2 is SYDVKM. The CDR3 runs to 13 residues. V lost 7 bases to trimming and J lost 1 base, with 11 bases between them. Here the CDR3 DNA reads TGTGCCAGCACCCCGACTGAGTCCTACGAGCAGTACTTC. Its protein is CASTPTESYEQYF.

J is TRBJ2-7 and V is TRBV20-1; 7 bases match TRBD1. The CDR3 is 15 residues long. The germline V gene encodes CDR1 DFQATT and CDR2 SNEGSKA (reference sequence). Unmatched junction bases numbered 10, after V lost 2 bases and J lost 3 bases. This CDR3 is CSARLRTTGNYEQYF. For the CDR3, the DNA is TGCAGTGCTAGACTACGCACGACAGGGAACTACGAGCAGTACTTC.

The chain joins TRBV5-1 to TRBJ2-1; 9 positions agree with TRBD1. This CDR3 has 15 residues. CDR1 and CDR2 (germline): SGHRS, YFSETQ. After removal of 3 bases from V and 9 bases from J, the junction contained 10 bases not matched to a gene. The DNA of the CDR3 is TGCGCCAGCAGCTCGCGGACAGGGGAGTCTAGTGAGCAGTTCTTC. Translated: CASSSRTGESSEQFF.

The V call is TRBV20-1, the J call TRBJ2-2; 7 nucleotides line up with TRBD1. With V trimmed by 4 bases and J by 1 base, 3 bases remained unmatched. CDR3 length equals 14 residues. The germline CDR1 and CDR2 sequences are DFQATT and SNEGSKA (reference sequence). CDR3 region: CSAIGDRNTGELFF. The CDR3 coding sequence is TGCAGTGCTATAGGGGACAGGAACACCGGGGAGCTGTTTTTT.

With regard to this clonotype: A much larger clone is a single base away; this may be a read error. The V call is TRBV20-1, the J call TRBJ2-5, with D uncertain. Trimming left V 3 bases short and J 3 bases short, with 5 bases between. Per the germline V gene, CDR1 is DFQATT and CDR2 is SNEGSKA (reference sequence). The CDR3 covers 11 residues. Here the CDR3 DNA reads TGCAGTGCTAGCGAGGAAGAGACCCAGTACTTC. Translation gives CSASEEETQYF.

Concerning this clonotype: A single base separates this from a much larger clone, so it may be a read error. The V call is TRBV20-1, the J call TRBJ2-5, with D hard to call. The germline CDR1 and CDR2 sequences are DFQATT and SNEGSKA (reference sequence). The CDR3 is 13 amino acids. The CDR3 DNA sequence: TGCGGTGCTAGAGCTCGAGGTGAAGAGACCCAGTACTTC. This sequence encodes CGARARGEETQYF.

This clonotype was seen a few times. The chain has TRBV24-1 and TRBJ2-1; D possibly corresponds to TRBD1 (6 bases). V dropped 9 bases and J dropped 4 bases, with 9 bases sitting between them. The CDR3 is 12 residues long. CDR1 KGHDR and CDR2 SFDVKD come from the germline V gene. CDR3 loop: CATGQTYNEQFF. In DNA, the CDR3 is TGTGCCACCGGACAGACTTACAATGAGCAGTTCTTC.

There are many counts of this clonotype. CDR3 in amino acids: CASRSNVGVNEKLFF. CDR3 nucleotides: TGTGCCAGCAGATCCAACGTAGGAGTTAATGAAAAACTGTTTTTT. The chain carries TRBV11-2 and TRBJ1-4, with unresolved D. The length of the CDR3 is 15 residues. V was clipped by 6 bases and J by 4 bases, with 15 bases between them. Germline V CDR1 and CDR2: SGHAT, FQNNGV.

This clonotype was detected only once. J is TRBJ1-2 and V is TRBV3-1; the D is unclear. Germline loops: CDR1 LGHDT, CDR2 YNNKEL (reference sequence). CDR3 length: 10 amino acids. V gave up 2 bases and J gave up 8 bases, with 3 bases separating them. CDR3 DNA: TGTGCCAGCAGCCAACAAGGCTACACCTTC. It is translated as CASSQQGYTF.

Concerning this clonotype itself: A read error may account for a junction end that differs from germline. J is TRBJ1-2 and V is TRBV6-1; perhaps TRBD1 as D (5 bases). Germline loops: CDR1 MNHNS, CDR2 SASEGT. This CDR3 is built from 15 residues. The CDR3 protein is CASSEAARAVYSYTF. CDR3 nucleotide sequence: TGTGCCAGCAGTGAAGCCGCCAGGGCTGTCTATAGCTACACCTTC.

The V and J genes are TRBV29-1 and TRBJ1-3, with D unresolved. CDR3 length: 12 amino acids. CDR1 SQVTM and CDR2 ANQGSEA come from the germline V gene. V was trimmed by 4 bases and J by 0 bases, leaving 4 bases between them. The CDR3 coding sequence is TGCAGCGTTGGTAGCTCTGGAAACACCATATATTTT. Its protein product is CSVGSSGNTIYF.

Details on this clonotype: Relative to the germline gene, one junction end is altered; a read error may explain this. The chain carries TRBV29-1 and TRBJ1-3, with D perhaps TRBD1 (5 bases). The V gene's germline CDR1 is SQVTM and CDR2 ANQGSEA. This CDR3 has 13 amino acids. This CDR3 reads CSVVPGPGNTIYF. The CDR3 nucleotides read TGCAGCGTTGTTCCAGGGCCTGGAAACACTATATATTTT. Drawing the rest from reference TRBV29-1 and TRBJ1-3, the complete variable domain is SAVISQKPSRDICQRGTSLTIQCQVDSQVTMMFWYRQQPGQSLTLIATANQGSEATYESGFVIDKFPISRPNLTFSTLTVSNMSPEDSSIYLCSVVPGPGNTIYFGEGSWLTVV.

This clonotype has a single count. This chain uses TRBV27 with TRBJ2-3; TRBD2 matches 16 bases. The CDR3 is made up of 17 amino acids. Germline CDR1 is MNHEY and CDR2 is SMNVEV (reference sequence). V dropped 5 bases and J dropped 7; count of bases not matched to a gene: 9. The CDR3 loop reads CASSPLGLAGGPNTQYF. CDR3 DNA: TGTGCCAGCAGTCCCCTGGGACTAGCGGGAGGGCCCAATACGCAGTATTTT.

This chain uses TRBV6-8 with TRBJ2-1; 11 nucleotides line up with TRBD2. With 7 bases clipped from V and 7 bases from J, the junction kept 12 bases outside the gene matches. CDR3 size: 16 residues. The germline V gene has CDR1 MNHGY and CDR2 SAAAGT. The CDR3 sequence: CASISPTSGGGNEQFF. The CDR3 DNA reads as TGTGCCAGCATCTCCCCCACTAGCGGGGGAGGGAATGAGCAGTTCTTC.

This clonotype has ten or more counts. The chain's CDR3 is CASSLESSYGYTF. The CDR3 DNA reads TGCGCCAGCAGCTTGGAGAGCAGCTATGGCTACACCTTC. The genes are TRBV5-1 and TRBJ1-2; D not certain. V lost 0 bases and J lost 4, with 7 bases in between. This CDR3 spans 13 amino acids. Germline V gene sequence: CDR1 SGHRS, CDR2 YFSETQ.

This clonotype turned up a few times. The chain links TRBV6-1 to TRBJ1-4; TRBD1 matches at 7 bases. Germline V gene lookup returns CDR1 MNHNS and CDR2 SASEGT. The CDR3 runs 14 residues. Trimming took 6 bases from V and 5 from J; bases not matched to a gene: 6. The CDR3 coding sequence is TGTGCCAGCAGGCGAGGGGGCAGGAATGAAAAACTGTTTTTT. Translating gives CASRRGGRNEKLFF.

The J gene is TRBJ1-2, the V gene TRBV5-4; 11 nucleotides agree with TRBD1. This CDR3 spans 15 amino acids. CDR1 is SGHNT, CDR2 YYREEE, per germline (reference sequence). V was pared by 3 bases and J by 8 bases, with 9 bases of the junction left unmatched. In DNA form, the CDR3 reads TGTGCCAGCAGCTGGGGACAGGGGGGTCTTCAAGGCTACACCTTC. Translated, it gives CASSWGQGGLQGYTF. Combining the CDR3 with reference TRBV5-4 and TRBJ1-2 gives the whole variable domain ETGVTQSPTHLIKTRGQQVTLRCSSQSGHNTVSWYQQALGQGPQFIFQYYREEENGRGNFPPRFSGLQFPNYSSELNVNALELDDSALYLCASSWGQGGLQGYTFGSGTRLTVV.

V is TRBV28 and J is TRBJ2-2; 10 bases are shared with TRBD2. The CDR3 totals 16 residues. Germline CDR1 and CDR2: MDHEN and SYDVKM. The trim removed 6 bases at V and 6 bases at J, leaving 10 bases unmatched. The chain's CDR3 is CASSPQREGSPGELFF. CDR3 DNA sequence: TGTGCCAGCAGCCCACAGCGGGAGGGCTCCCCCGGGGAGCTGTTTTTT.

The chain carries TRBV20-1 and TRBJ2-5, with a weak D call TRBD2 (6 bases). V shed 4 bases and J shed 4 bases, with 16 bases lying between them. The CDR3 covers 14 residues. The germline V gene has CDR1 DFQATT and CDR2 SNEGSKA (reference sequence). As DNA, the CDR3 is TGCAGTGCTATCTATAGGGCGGGGATAGAGACCCAGTACTTC. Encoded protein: CSAIYRAGIETQYF.

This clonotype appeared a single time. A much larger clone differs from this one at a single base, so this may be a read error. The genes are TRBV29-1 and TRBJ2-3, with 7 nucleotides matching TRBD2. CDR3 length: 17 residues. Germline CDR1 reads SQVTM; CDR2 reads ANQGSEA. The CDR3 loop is CSVPSGSGSGKGDAQYF. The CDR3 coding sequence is TGCAGCGTGCCAAGCGGTTCCGGGAGCGGGAAAGGAGATGCGCAGTATTTT.